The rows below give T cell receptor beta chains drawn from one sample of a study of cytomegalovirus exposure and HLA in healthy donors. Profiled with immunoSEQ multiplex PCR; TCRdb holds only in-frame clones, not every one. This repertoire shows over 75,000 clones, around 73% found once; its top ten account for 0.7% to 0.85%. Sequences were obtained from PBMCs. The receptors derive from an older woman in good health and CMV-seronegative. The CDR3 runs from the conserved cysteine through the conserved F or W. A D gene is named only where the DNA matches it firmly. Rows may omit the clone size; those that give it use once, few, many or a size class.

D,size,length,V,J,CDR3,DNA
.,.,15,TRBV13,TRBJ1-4,CASSSSGREDEKLFF,TGTGCCAGCAGCTCCTCGGGCAGGGAGGATGAAAAACTGTTTTTT
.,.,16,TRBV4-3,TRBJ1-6,CASSQEIGGGNSPLHF,TGCGCCAGCAGCCAAGAAATCGGTGGAGGGAATTCACCCCTCCACTTT
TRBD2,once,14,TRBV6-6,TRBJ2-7,CASSAGEGPYEQYF,TGTGCCAGCAGTGCCGGGGAGGGGCCCTACGAGCAGTACTTC
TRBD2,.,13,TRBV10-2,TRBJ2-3,CASNSGRADTQYF,TGCGCCAGCAACAGCGGGAGGGCGGATACGCAGTATTTT
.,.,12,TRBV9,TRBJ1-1,CASSPGFTEAFF,TGTGCCAGCAGCCCAGGGTTCACTGAAGCTTTCTTT
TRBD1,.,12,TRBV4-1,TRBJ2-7,CASSRGQDEQYF,TGCGCCAGCAGCCGTGGACAGGACGAGCAGTACTTC
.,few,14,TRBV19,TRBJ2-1,CASSIAGAYNEQFF,TGTGCCAGTAGTATAGCGGGAGCCTACAATGAGCAGTTCTTC
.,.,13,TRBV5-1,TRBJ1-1,CASSYRRDTEAFF,TGCGCCAGCAGCTACCGACGGGACACTGAAGCTTTCTTT
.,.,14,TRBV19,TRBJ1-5,CASNSGQINQPQHF,TGTGCCAGTAATTCTGGACAGATCAATCAGCCCCAGCATTTT
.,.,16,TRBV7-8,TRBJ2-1,CASSLARGSSYNEQFF,TGTGCCAGCAGCTTAGCGAGGGGGAGCTCCTACAATGAGCAGTTCTTC
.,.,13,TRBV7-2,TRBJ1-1,CASSLGGSTEAFF,TGTGCCAGCAGCTTAGGGGGCAGCACTGAAGCTTTCTTT
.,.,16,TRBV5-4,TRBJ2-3,CASRQTPGIGTDTQYF,TGTGCCAGCAGACAAACCCCAGGAATTGGCACAGATACGCAGTATTTT
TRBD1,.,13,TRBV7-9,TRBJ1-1,CASSNTGDTEAFF,TGTGCCAGCAGCAATACAGGGGACACTGAAGCTTTCTTT
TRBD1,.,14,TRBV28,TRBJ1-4,CASSAGQGNEKLFF,TGTGCCAGCAGTGCCGGACAGGGTAATGAAAAACTGTTTTTT
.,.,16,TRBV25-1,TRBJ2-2,CASSESPVGATGELFF,TGTGCCAGCAGTGAATCTCCTGTGGGGGCGACCGGGGAGCTGTTTTTT
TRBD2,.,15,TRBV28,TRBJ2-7,CASSLGSSGPYEQYF,TGTGCCAGCAGTTTAGGTTCTAGCGGGCCCTACGAGCAGTACTTC
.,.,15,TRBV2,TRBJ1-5,CASSEGGAGNQPQHF,TGTGCCAGCAGTGAAGGGGGCGCCGGCAATCAGCCCCAGCATTTT
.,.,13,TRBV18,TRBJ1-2,CASSPPDKDGYTF,TGTGCCAGCTCACCCCCGGACAAAGATGGCTACACCTTC
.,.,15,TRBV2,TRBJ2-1,CASNEGGSTYNEQFF,TGTGCCAGCAACGAGGGGGGGAGTACCTACAATGAGCAGTTCTTC
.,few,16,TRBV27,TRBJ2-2,CASSPDSRYPPGELFF,TGTGCCAGCAGCCCCGACTCGCGGTACCCCCCCGGGGAGCTGTTTTTT
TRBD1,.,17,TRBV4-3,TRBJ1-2,CASSQDVWNRGNYGYTF,TGCGCCAGCAGCCAAGATGTCTGGAACAGGGGAAACTATGGCTACACCTTC
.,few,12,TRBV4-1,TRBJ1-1,CASSGRGFEAFF,TGCGCCAGCAGCGGCCGGGGGTTTGAAGCTTTCTTT
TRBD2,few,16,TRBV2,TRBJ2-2,CASSPGTSFRTGELFF,TGTGCCAGCAGTCCCGGGACTAGCTTCCGGACCGGGGAGCTGTTTTTT
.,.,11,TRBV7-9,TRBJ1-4,CASSRGEKLFF,TGTGCCAGCAGCCGGGGAGAAAAACTGTTTTTT
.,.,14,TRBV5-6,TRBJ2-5,CASSPPSVQETQYF,TGTGCCAGCAGCCCCCCCAGCGTCCAAGAGACCCAGTACTTC
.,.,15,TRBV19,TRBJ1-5,CASTVQGNSNQPQHF,TGTGCCAGTACGGTTCAGGGCAATAGCAATCAGCCCCAGCATTTT
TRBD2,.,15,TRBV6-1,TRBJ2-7,CASSPSGLASYEQYF,TGTGCCAGCAGTCCGTCGGGACTAGCCTCCTACGAGCAGTACTTC
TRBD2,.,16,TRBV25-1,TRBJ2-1,CASSEPRGSSYNEQFF,TGTGCCAGCAGTGAACCACGCGGGAGCTCCTACAATGAGCAGTTCTTC
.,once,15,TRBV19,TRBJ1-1,CASSPALQGNTEAFF,TGTGCCAGTAGTCCCGCCTTACAGGGGAACACTGAAGCTTTCTTT
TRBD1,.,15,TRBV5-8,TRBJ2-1,CASSLGGRARDEQFF,TGTGCCAGCAGCTTAGGGGGCAGGGCGCGGGATGAGCAGTTCTTC
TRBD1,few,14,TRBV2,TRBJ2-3,CASSVDRSTDTQYF,TGTGCCAGCAGTGTGGACAGGAGCACAGATACGCAGTATTTT
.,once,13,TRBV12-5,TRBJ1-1,CAGVSSVNTEAFF,TGTGCGGGAGTAAGTAGTGTGAACACTGAAGCTTTCTTT
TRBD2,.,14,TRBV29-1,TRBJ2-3,CSVLSGRAGDTQYF,TGCAGCGTCCTTAGCGGGAGGGCTGGAGATACGCAGTATTTT
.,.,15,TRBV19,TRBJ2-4,CASSSTTGFQNIQYF,TGTGCCAGTAGCTCAACTACGGGGTTTCAAAACATTCAGTACTTC
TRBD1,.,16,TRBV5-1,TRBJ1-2,CASKRTGGTTTVDYTF,TGCGCCAGCAAACGGACAGGGGGGACAACGACTGTCGACTACACCTTC
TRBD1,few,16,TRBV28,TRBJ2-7,CASSLGGGDRAREQYF,TGTGCCAGCAGTTTAGGAGGGGGGGACAGGGCTCGCGAGCAGTACTTC
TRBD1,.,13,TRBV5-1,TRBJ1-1,CATATGANTEAFF,TGCGCCACTGCGACAGGGGCAAACACTGAAGCTTTCTTT
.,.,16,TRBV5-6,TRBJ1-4,CASSLRQVSTNEKLFF,TGTGCCAGCAGCTTACGACAGGTTTCTACTAATGAAAAACTGTTTTTT
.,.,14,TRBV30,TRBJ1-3,CAWTTHQDGNTIYF,TGTGCCTGGACTACACATCAGGATGGAAACACCATATATTTT
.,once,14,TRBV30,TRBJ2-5,CACILASDQETQYF,TGTGCCTGTATACTAGCTTCTGACCAAGAGACCCAGTACTTC
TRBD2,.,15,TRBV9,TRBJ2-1,CASSVAGGAHNEQFF,TGTGCCAGCAGCGTAGCGGGGGGGGCCCACAATGAGCAGTTCTTC
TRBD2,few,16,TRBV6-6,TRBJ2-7,CASSLAPSGRSNEQYF,TGTGCCAGCAGCCTTGCCCCTAGCGGGAGGAGCAACGAGCAGTACTTC
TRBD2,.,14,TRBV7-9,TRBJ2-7,CASSLSGSAYEQYF,TGTGCCAGCAGCCTCAGCGGGAGTGCCTACGAGCAGTACTTC
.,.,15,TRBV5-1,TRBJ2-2,CASSLGTPTTGELFF,TGCGCCAGCAGCTTGGGGACACCCACCACCGGGGAGCTGTTTTTT
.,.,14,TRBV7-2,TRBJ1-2,CASSLGGRVDGYTF,TGTGCCAGCAGCTTGGGAGGGAGGGTAGATGGCTACACCTTC
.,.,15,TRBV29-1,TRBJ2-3,CSVVGGTTITDTQYF,TGCAGCGTTGTGGGGGGGACAACGATCACAGATACGCAGTATTTT
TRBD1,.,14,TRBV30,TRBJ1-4,CAWSRGTGVQKLFF,TGTGCCTGGAGTAGAGGGACAGGGGTTCAAAAACTGTTTTTT
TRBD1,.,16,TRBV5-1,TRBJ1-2,CASSLGGQATVYGYTF,TGCGCCAGCAGCTTGGGCGGACAGGCGACAGTTTATGGCTACACCTTC
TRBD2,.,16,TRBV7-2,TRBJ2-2,CASSLLAGGAGGELFF,TGTGCCAGCAGCTTACTAGCGGGAGGGGCTGGCGGGGAGCTGTTTTTT
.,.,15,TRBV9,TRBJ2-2,CASSELERSGGELFF,TGTGCCAGCAGCGAATTGGAGAGGAGCGGAGGGGAGCTGTTTTTT
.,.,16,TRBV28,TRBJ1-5,CASSSLPWGGNQPQHF,TGTGCCAGCAGTTCCCTCCCATGGGGCGGCAATCAGCCCCAGCATTTT
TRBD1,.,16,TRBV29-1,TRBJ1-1,CSVEAAGQGMNTEAFF,TGCAGCGTTGAAGCAGCCGGACAGGGGATGAACACTGAAGCTTTCTTT
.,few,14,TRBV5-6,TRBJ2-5,CASSLVGLQETQYF,TGTGCCAGCAGCTTGGTCGGACTCCAAGAGACCCAGTACTTC